These 11 T cell receptor beta chains were sequenced from one sample in a study of PD-1 blockade in mismatch repair-deficient tumors. The data were produced by immunoSEQ multiplex PCR, yet TCRdb's version contains in-frame clones alone and is incomplete. Among roughly 130,000 clones listed, 85% to 90% were seen once. The sample in question was peripheral blood, obtained approximately 70 weeks after starting pembrolizumab. The receptors originated from an adult with mismatch repair-deficient cancer.

This clone was observed a handful of times. V and J are TRBV4-1 and TRBJ2-7; 10 bases map to TRBD2. J gave up 5 bases and V 4 bases, and 17 bases lay outside the gene matches. Germline V lookup: CDR1 MGHRA, CDR2 YSYEKL. This CDR3 comprises 18 residues. The CDR3 loop reads CASSPSGGSGRAVHEQYF. The CDR3 DNA sequence: TGCGCCAGCAGCCCATCGGGCGGCAGCGGGAGGGCCGTCCACGAGCAGTACTTC.

This sequence joins TRBV19 and TRBJ2-2; TRBD1 matches at 9 bases. This CDR3 has 13 residues. V dropped 10 bases and J dropped 5; count of bases not matched to a gene: 5. Germline V CDR1 and CDR2: LNHDA, SQIVND (reference sequence). The CDR3 nucleotides read TGTGCCACCGGGACAGGGTGGACCGGGGAGCTGTTTTTT. Its protein is CATGTGWTGELFF.

This clone came up once. The V call is TRBV25-1, the J call TRBJ1-3; D not certain. V lost 5 bases and J lost 0, with 14 bases in between. In germline, CDR1 is MGHDK, CDR2 SYGVNS. This CDR3 has 16 residues. CDR3 bases: TGTGCCAGCAGTTCACTGACCCCCGGCTCTGGAAACACCATATATTTT. It is translated as CASSSLTPGSGNTIYF. The full variable domain, in which reference TRBV25-1 and TRBJ1-3 provide the parts outside the CDR3, is EADIYQTPRYLVIGTGKKITLECSQTMGHDKMYWYQQDPGMELHLIHYSYGVNSTEKGDLSSESTVSRIRTEHFPLTLESARPSHTSQYLCASSSLTPGSGNTIYFGEGSWLTVV.

This clone appeared a single time. The chain carries TRBV4-1 and TRBJ2-7; a possible D gene is TRBD1 (6 bases). The CDR3 sequence is 13 residues long. Trimming removed 3 bases from V and 5 bases from J, with 11 bases in between. Germline V gene data show CDR1 as MGHRA and CDR2 as YSYEKL. The CDR3 spells CASSQTEGDEQYF. The CDR3 DNA follows: TGCGCCAGCAGCCAGACAGAGGGGGACGAGCAGTACTTC.

This sequence joins TRBV4-1 and TRBJ2-3, with D uncertain. This CDR3 is 14 amino acids long. Germline CDR1 reads MGHRA; CDR2 reads YSYEKL. V lost 2 bases to trimming and J lost 6 bases, with 12 bases between them. CDR3 protein: CASSQRTLGDTQYF. As DNA, the CDR3 is TGCGCCAGCAGCCAAAGAACATTGGGGGATACGCAGTATTTT.

This clone was found once. This chain connects TRBV5-6 to TRBJ1-1; 7 bases match TRBD1. CDR3 size: 16 residues. V was pared by 1 base and J by 11 bases, with 17 bases of the junction left unmatched. Looked up from germline, CDR1 is SGHDT and CDR2 is YYEEEE. The CDR3 loop is CASSLFRERAGGMAFF. CDR3 bases: TGTGCCAGCAGCTTGTTTAGGGAGCGGGCAGGGGGTATGGCTTTCTTT.

The chain joins TRBV7-9 to TRBJ2-7; weak D call: TRBD1 (5 bases). Per germline, CDR1 SEHNR and CDR2 FQNEAQ (reference sequence). V lost 1 base and J lost 2, with 15 bases in between. The CDR3 spans 16 residues. The CDR3 reads CASSLELFGAPYEQYF. DNA for the CDR3: TGTGCCAGCAGCTTAGAGTTATTTGGGGCACCCTACGAGCAGTACTTC.

This rearrangement joins TRBV7-9 to TRBJ2-5; D not resolved. Germline CDR1 is SEHNR and CDR2 is FQNEAQ (reference sequence). The CDR3 consists of 15 residues. Trimming cost V 4 bases and J 4 bases, with 16 bases left between them. In DNA, the CDR3 is TGTGCCAGCAGCTATAAAAACTCCTGGGGAGAGACCCAGTACTTC. It translates to CASSYKNSWGETQYF.

The gene calls are TRBV6-5 and TRBJ2-3; D is uncertain. This CDR3 has 14 amino acids. The V end was cut by 6 bases, the J end by 2 bases, with 12 bases between. Germline CDR1 reads MNHEY; CDR2 reads SVGAGI. CDR3 loop: CASSTTDTTDTQYF. In DNA, the CDR3 is TGTGCCAGCAGCACTACCGACACCACAGATACGCAGTATTTT.

The chain joins TRBV19 to TRBJ2-6, with 9 bases that match TRBD2. In germline, CDR1 is LNHDA, CDR2 SQIVND (reference sequence). The CDR3 consists of 17 residues. J lost 0 bases, V lost 5 bases, and 5 bases had no gene match. The CDR3 region has the DNA TGTGCCAGTAGTGGTTGGCGGGAGGGCTCTGGGGCCAACGTCCTGACTTTC. Protein product: CASSGWREGSGANVLTF.

The gene calls are TRBV7-9 and TRBJ2-7; TRBD1 matches 9 bases. The CDR3 loop spans 13 amino acids. Germline V gene lookup returns CDR1 SEHNR and CDR2 FQNEAQ (reference sequence). V dropped 5 bases and J dropped 5; count of bases not matched to a gene: 4. The CDR3 DNA is TGTGCCAGCAGCGCGGACAGGGGCCACGAGCAGTACTTC. Protein product: CASSADRGHEQYF. Supplemented by reference TRBV7-9 and TRBJ2-7, the full variable domain reads DTGVSQNPRHKITKRGQNVTFRCDPISEHNRLYWYRQTLGQGPEFLTYFQNEAQLEKSRLLSDRFSAERPKGSFSTLEIQRTEQGDSAMYLCASSADRGHEQYFGPGTRLTVT.